The 17 T cell receptor beta chains listed next were all sequenced from one sample in a study of cytomegalovirus exposure and HLA in healthy donors. It was with 60 Vbeta and 13 Jbeta primers that the PCR ran. TCRdb's table, derived via immunoSEQ multiplex PCR, lists solely in-frame clones and lacks some. The table records about 160,000 clones, approximately 82% of them present only once. Sequencing input: PBMCs. The origin of the receptors is a male donor in good health and CMV-seropositive.

This clone was counted only a few times. The rearrangement links TRBV18 to TRBJ2-2; a weak D match, TRBD2 (5 bases). This CDR3 region has 21 residues. V was clipped by 3 bases and J by 3 bases, with 29 bases between them. The germline V gene encodes CDR1 KGHSH and CDR2 LQKENI. The CDR3: CASSPKRRSPYEASDTGELFF. The CDR3, as DNA: TGTGCCAGCTCACCCAAGCGGCGGAGTCCCTACGAAGCCTCCGACACCGGGGAGCTGTTTTTT.

The gene calls are TRBV2 and TRBJ1-4, with D possibly being TRBD1 (5 bases). Germline V gives CDR1 SNHLY, CDR2 FYNNEI. CDR3 length: 15 amino acids. With 5 bases removed from V and 0 bases from J, the gap between germline ends came to 10 bases. The CDR3 is CASSPGLATNEKLFF. The CDR3 DNA reads as TGTGCCAGCAGTCCGGGACTAGCAACTAATGAAAAACTGTTTTTT.

Points on this clone: Different DNA sequences within this sample yield the same CDR3. The chain combines TRBV18 with TRBJ2-5; the match to TRBD2 covers 12 bases. The germline gives CDR1 KGHSH, CDR2 LQKENI. After removal of 6 bases from V and 5 bases from J, the junction contained 4 bases not matched to a gene. The CDR3 consists of 14 residues. This CDR3 is CASSPGLAGETQYF. The CDR3 coding sequence is TGTGCCAGCTCGCCAGGACTAGCGGGGGAGACCCAGTACTTC.

The rearrangement uses TRBV18 and TRBJ2-7; 12 bases are a match to TRBD1. The CDR3 has 15 amino acids. The germline gives CDR1 KGHSH, CDR2 LQKENI. V trimming: 3 bases; J trimming: 4 bases; junction bases outside the gene matches: 4. CDR3 DNA: TGTGCCAGCTCACCCGCGGGACAGGGGGCTTACGAGCAGTACTTC. Translated: CASSPAGQGAYEQYF.

The chain is built from TRBV30 and TRBJ1-1, with D perhaps matching TRBD1 (6 bases). V gave up 3 bases and J gave up 2 bases, with 19 bases separating them. This CDR3 is 16 amino acids long. Germline CDR1 GTSNPN, CDR2 SVGIG (reference sequence). The CDR3 is CAWRMDTGQSNTEAFF. In nucleotides, the CDR3 is TGTGCCTGGAGGATGGATACAGGACAGTCTAACACTGAAGCTTTCTTT. The whole variable domain, filled in from reference TRBV30 and TRBJ1-1, reads SQTIHQWPATLVQPVGSPLSLECTVEGTSNPNLYWYRQAAGRGLQLLFYSVGIGQISSEVPQNLSASRPQDRQFILSSKKLLLSDSGFYLCAWRMDTGQSNTEAFFGQGTRLTVV.

The chain is built from TRBV25-1 and TRBJ2-2, with 7 nucleotides matching TRBD1. Germline values: CDR1 MGHDK, CDR2 SYGVNS. Trimming removed 7 bases from V and 4 bases from J; junction bases left unmatched: 6. CDR3 size: 14 residues. The CDR3 reads CASTRQGATGELFF. Written as DNA, the CDR3 is TGTGCCAGCACCCGACAGGGCGCCACCGGGGAGCTGTTTTTT.

The chain has TRBV18 and TRBJ1-2; 7 bases fit TRBD1. CDR1 and CDR2 from the germline V gene are KGHSH and LQKENI. J was trimmed by 6 bases and V by 1 base; bases with no gene match: 5. The CDR3 spans 14 residues. CDR3: CASSPQGAQNGYTF. The DNA for the CDR3 is TGTGCCAGCTCACCACAGGGGGCGCAGAATGGCTACACCTTC.

The chain is built from TRBV7-9 and TRBJ2-1, with 14 bases aligning to TRBD2. Trimming cost V 5 bases and J 8 bases; bases outside gene matches: 5. Germline CDR1 and CDR2: SEHNR and FQNEAQ (reference sequence). The CDR3 is 15 amino acids. This chain's CDR3 is CASSTRLAGGDEQFF. The CDR3 nucleotides are TGTGCCAGCAGCACCCGACTAGCGGGAGGGGATGAGCAGTTCTTC.

The rearrangement links TRBV5-8 to TRBJ1-3; D gene uncertain. Looked up from germline, CDR1 is SGHTS and CDR2 is YDEGEE. V lost 6 bases and J 4 bases, leaving 11 bases between the germline ends. This CDR3 contains 13 residues. The CDR3 loop reads CASTRSLGNTIYF. The CDR3 DNA sequence: TGTGCCAGCACCCGGAGTCTCGGAAACACCATATATTTT.

The chain joins TRBV5-1 to TRBJ1-6; D might be TRBD1 (6 bases). Germline V gives CDR1 SGHRS, CDR2 YFSETQ. Trimming took 3 bases from V and 5 from J, leaving 21 bases between them. This CDR3 has 18 residues. The CDR3 DNA sequence: TGCGCCAGCAGCTCATGGACAGCCTCATCCTCAAATAATTCACCCCTCCACTTT. It encodes CASSSWTASSSNNSPLHF.

The chain has TRBV7-8 and TRBJ2-2; 7 nucleotides agree with TRBD1. Trimming at V came to 2 bases and at J to 2 bases, leaving 2 bases not matched to a gene. This CDR3 has 15 amino acids. Germline loops: CDR1 SGHVS, CDR2 FQNEAQ. The CDR3 region is CASSLRDSNTGELFF. The CDR3 DNA reads as TGTGCCAGCAGCTTACGGGACAGCAACACCGGGGAGCTGTTTTTT.

This chain joins TRBV28 and TRBJ2-5, with D possibly matching TRBD1 (6 bases). Germline values: CDR1 MDHEN, CDR2 SYDVKM. There are 15 residues in the CDR3. Trimming pared 6 bases from V and 3 bases from J, leaving 17 bases between. In nucleotides, the CDR3 is TGTGCCAGCAGCCTGGGTTGGGCAGGGGAAGAGACCCAGTACTTC. Protein: CASSLGWAGEETQYF.

The gene calls are TRBV7-9 and TRBJ1-1; 7 nucleotides match TRBD1. The CDR3 runs 14 residues. The germline V gene has CDR1 SEHNR and CDR2 FQNEAQ (reference sequence). V shed 5 bases and J 5 bases; nucleotides not matched to a gene: 8. The CDR3 spells CASSRIRQGTEAFF. For the CDR3, the DNA is TGTGCCAGCAGCCGTATAAGACAGGGTACTGAAGCTTTCTTT.

The gene calls are TRBV4-3 and TRBJ1-4, with TRBD1 identical over 7 bases. V was pared by 1 base and J by 4 bases, with 0 bases of the junction left unmatched. CDR3 length: 14 residues. Germline assignment: CDR1 LGHNA and CDR2 YSLEER. CDR3 sequence: CASSQGDSNEKLFF. The DNA of the CDR3 is TGCGCCAGCAGCCAAGGGGACAGTAATGAAAAACTGTTTTTT.

The CDR3 DNA is TGTGCCATCAGTGAGGCACAGGGAGCCGGGGAGCTGTTTTTT. Residues: CAISEAQGAGELFF. The chain uses TRBV10-3 and TRBJ2-2; perhaps TRBD1 as D (6 bases). The V gene lost 2 bases and the J gene lost 6 bases, with 10 bases spanning the gap. Per germline, CDR1 ENHRY and CDR2 SYGVKD. This CDR3 spans 14 amino acids.

The chain links TRBV12-2 to TRBJ1-1; TRBD1, the D gene given by the table, was not confirmed from the DNA. TRBV12-2 is reported as a pseudogene. CDR3 size: 17 residues. The CDR3: CASRSRGIRDRGTEAFF. Here the CDR3 DNA reads TGTGCAAGTCGCTCACGCGGAATCCGGGACAGGGGCACTGAAGCTTTCTTT.

This clone was counted only a few times. The same CDR3 can be traced to other DNA sequences in this sample. As DNA, the CDR3 is TGTGCCAGCAGGCCAGTATCCGGGGAGCTGTTTTTT. Translating it yields CASRPVSGELFF. The chain employs TRBV28 and TRBJ2-2; D ambiguous. CDR1 is MDHEN and CDR2 is SYDVKM in the germline V gene. V lost 6 bases, J lost 6 bases, and 8 bases lay in between. The CDR3 extends over 12 amino acids.